This T cell receptor (beta chain) is from a study of blood T cell repertoires in COVID-19. Repertoires were generated with immunoSEQ multiplex PCR, while TCRdb's copy carries only in-frame clones and drops some. Of roughly 120,000 clones detected, about 80% appear once; the ten largest clones hold 7.5%. Concerning this clone: Relative to the germline gene, one junction end is altered; a read error may explain this.

The CDR3 extends over 12 amino acids. CDR1 is SQVTM, CDR2 ANQGSEA, per germline. This receptor was taken from a man between 65 and 85 years old with active or convalescent COVID-19. Material: peripheral blood. The chain has TRBV29-1 and TRBJ1-4; no clear D. CDR3 protein: CSVTRDDEKLFF. CDR3 bases: TGCAGCGTCACCCGGGATGATGAAAAGCTGTTTTTT.